These T cell receptor beta chains were read from a single sample in a study of blood T cell repertoires in COVID-19. The data were produced by immunoSEQ multiplex PCR, yet TCRdb's version contains in-frame clones alone and is incomplete. The table includes about 420,000 clones, around nine tenths detected once. Source material: peripheral blood. The receptors originated from a man in his late teens or twenties with COVID-19, enrolled during active disease. Both conserved end residues are part of each CDR3. A D gene is named only where the DNA matches it firmly. Size tells how often a clone was seen (once, few, many) or the class of an expanded clone, and some rows leave it out.

CDR3: CASSEDGSSGNNEQFF
DNA: TGTGCCAGCAGTGAAGATGGCTCTAGCGGGAATAATGAGCAGTTCTTC
size: once
D: TRBD2
V: TRBV25-1
J: TRBJ2-1

CDR3: CASSLRDRGQETQYF
DNA: TGTGCCAGCAGCTTGAGGGACAGGGGTCAAGAGACCCAGTACTTC
size: NA
D: TRBD1
V: TRBV5-4
J: TRBJ2-5

CDR3: CASSERHGTSGILEQYF
DNA: TGTGCCAGCAGCGAGAGGCATGGGACTAGCGGGATCCTCGAGCAGTACTTC
size: once
D: TRBD2
V: TRBV9
J: TRBJ2-7

CDR3: CASSLLEAQTETQYF
DNA: TGTGCCAGCAGCTTGCTGGAGGCTCAAACGGAGACCCAGTACTTC
size: NA
D: NA
V: TRBV5-4
J: TRBJ2-5

CDR3: CASSIGGGEQPQHF
DNA: TGTGCCAGTAGTATAGGAGGGGGTGAGCAGCCCCAGCATTTT
size: NA
D: NA
V: TRBV19
J: TRBJ1-5

CDR3: CASSIYVARETQDEQYF
DNA: TGTGCCAGTAGTATCTACGTCGCCAGAGAGACGCAGGACGAGCAGTACTTC
size: NA
D: NA
V: TRBV19
J: TRBJ2-7

CDR3: CASSSPGQGAAKNIQYF
DNA: TGTGCCAGCAGCTCACCGGGACAGGGGGCCGCCAAAAACATTCAGTACTTC
size: NA
D: TRBD1
V: TRBV5-8
J: TRBJ2-4

CDR3: CASSERTGGQPQHF
DNA: TGTGCCAGCAGTGAACGGACAGGGGGGCAGCCCCAGCATTTT
size: NA
D: TRBD1
V: TRBV2
J: TRBJ1-5

CDR3: CATKRGGSFYNEQFF
DNA: TGTGCCACTAAGCGTGGGGGGTCTTTCTACAATGAGCAGTTCTTC
size: NA
D: NA
V: TRBV19
J: TRBJ2-1

CDR3: CASSLDGTGYNEQFF
DNA: TGTGCCAGCAGCCTGGACGGGACAGGATACAATGAGCAGTTCTTC
size: NA
D: TRBD1
V: TRBV13
J: TRBJ2-1

CDR3: CASSHSDRYEKLFF
DNA: TGTGCCAGCAGCCACAGCGATAGATATGAAAAACTGTTTTTT
size: NA
D: NA
V: TRBV3-1/TRBV3-2
J: TRBJ1-4

CDR3: CASSGPSGGPGETQYF
DNA: TGTGCCAGCAGTGGTCCTAGCGGGGGCCCGGGAGAGACCCAGTACTTC
size: NA
D: TRBD2
V: TRBV2
J: TRBJ2-5

CDR3: CVRDRVDTEAFF
DNA: TGTGTCCGGGACAGGGTCGACACTGAAGCTTTCTTT
size: NA
D: TRBD1
V: TRBV30
J: TRBJ1-1

CDR3: CATSAELGGEQYF
DNA: TGTGCCACCAGTGCTGAACTAGGGGGCGAGCAGTACTTC
size: NA
D: NA
V: TRBV24-1
J: TRBJ2-7

CDR3: CASSVGLGGRTEAFF
DNA: TGCGCCAGCAGCGTGGGGCTTGGAGGGCGCACTGAAGCTTTCTTT
size: NA
D: NA
V: TRBV5-1
J: TRBJ1-1

CDR3: CASSLGLAGGSNEQFF
DNA: TGCGCCAGCAGCTTGGGACTAGCGGGAGGCTCCAATGAGCAGTTCTTC
size: NA
D: TRBD2
V: TRBV5-1
J: TRBJ2-1

CDR3: CASSYDRVSNEQFF
DNA: TGTGCCAGCAGTTACGACAGGGTGTCCAATGAGCAGTTCTTC
size: NA
D: TRBD1
V: TRBV5-4
J: TRBJ2-1

CDR3: CATSSWADTRAGGSSSYNEQFF
DNA: TGTGCCACCAGCTCCTGGGCTGACACTAGAGCGGGAGGTTCAAGCTCCTACAATGAGCAGTTCTTC
size: NA
D: TRBD2
V: TRBV15
J: TRBJ2-1

CDR3: CASSDTIRPYF
DNA: TGTGCCAGCTCGGACACCATAAGGCCGTACTTC
size: NA
D: NA
V: TRBV18
J: TRBJ2-7

CDR3: CSAADMETQYF
DNA: TGCAGTGCTGCAGATATGGAGACCCAGTACTTC
size: NA
D: NA
V: TRBV20-1
J: TRBJ2-5

CDR3: CASSDWRNTGELFF
DNA: TGTGCCAGCAGTGATTGGAGAAACACCGGGGAGCTGTTTTTT
size: NA
D: NA
V: TRBV25-1
J: TRBJ2-2

CDR3: CASEGQGPGELFF
DNA: TGTGCCAGTGAGGGACAGGGGCCCGGGGAGCTGTTTTTT
size: many
D: TRBD1
V: TRBV19
J: TRBJ2-2

CDR3: CASRGQLSSEQYF
DNA: TGCGCCAGCAGGGGACAGCTCTCATCAGAGCAGTACTTC
size: NA
D: TRBD1
V: TRBV4-1
J: TRBJ2-7

CDR3: CASSLREAYEQYF
DNA: TGTGCCAGCAGCTTACGGGAAGCCTACGAGCAGTACTTC
size: NA
D: NA
V: TRBV5-5
J: TRBJ2-7

CDR3: CASSGSHRGGTEAFF
DNA: TGCGCCAGCAGCGGATCCCACAGGGGGGGCACTGAAGCTTTCTTT
size: few
D: TRBD1
V: TRBV5-1
J: TRBJ1-1

CDR3: CASSVNSGTEAFF
DNA: TGTGCCAGCTCCGTCAACAGTGGCACTGAAGCTTTCTTT
size: NA
D: NA
V: TRBV12-3/TRBV12-4
J: TRBJ1-1

CDR3: CAWSHVGGEQFF
DNA: TGTGCCTGGAGTCACGTCGGAGGCGAGCAGTTCTTC
size: NA
D: NA
V: TRBV30
J: TRBJ2-1

CDR3: CASSRPGQGSVEQFF
DNA: TGTGCCAGCAGCCGACCGGGACAGGGTTCCGTTGAGCAGTTCTTC
size: NA
D: TRBD1
V: TRBV3-1/TRBV3-2
J: TRBJ2-1

CDR3: CASSRGHGGYTF
DNA: TGTGCCAGCAGCCGGGGTCACGGTGGCTACACCTTC
size: NA
D: NA
V: TRBV2
J: TRBJ1-2

CDR3: CASRNGQGLGSPLHF
DNA: TGTGCCAGCAGGAATGGACAGGGGTTGGGGTCACCCCTCCACTTT
size: NA
D: TRBD1
V: TRBV6-5
J: TRBJ1-6

CDR3: CASSLTPEFYEQYF
DNA: TGCGCCAGCAGCTTGACGCCTGAGTTCTACGAGCAGTACTTC
size: NA
D: NA
V: TRBV5-1
J: TRBJ2-7

CDR3: CASSLAPFGTGNTDTQYF
DNA: TGTGCCAGCAGCTTGGCCCCCTTTGGGACAGGGAACACAGATACGCAGTATTTT
size: few
D: TRBD1
V: TRBV5-4
J: TRBJ2-3